This T cell receptor beta chain stems from a study of cytomegalovirus exposure and HLA in healthy donors. 13 Jbeta primers and 60 Vbeta primers were used for the PCR. The repertoire was sequenced with immunoSEQ multiplex PCR; TCRdb's copy has only in-frame clones and lacks some. The sample lists about 150,000 clones, roughly 80% occurring once. The ends were cut back, 5 bases at V and 2 bases at J, with 15 bases in the middle. Germline CDR1 and CDR2: SGHTA and FQGNSA. The length of the CDR3 is 16 residues. The sequenced sample consisted of PBMCs. The clonotype was recovered from a male donor in good health and CMV-seronegative. V usage is TRBV7-2 and J usage is TRBJ2-2, with D tentatively TRBD1 (5 bases). The CDR3 sequence: CASSLGRQFNTGELFF. The CDR3 DNA reads TGTGCCAGCAGCCTGGGCCGACAGTTCAACACCGGGGAGCTGTTTTTT.